This TCR beta chain was sequenced for a study of monozygotic twins with inflammatory bowel disease. Study observations and caveats: Individual T cell subtypes were not distinguishable.

Germline assignment: CDR1 SGHAT and CDR2 FQDESV (reference sequence). The CDR3 totals 14 residues. In the case of this clonotype: What it recognizes is unknown.

UMIs were attached via template switching, each with a 6-nucleotide sample barcode. Using the 5' RACE reads, TCRdb records one entry per CDR3 protein without DNA. The sample has approximately 300,000 distinct CDR3 sequences. This receptor was obtained from a human donor with ulcerative colitis or Crohn's disease, or a healthy co-twin of an affected twin (not recorded which). Sequenced input: blood. The J gene is TRBJ2-1, the V gene TRBV11-1; TCRdb reports TRBD1, a call that lacks DNA to check it against. CDR3 residues: CASSLEYQGTEQFF.